Listed here are 11 T cell receptor beta chains from one sample, sequenced in a study of T-cell memory formation after mild COVID-19 (dated by TCRdb to 2020 to 2023). Preparation of the library involved 5' RACE. The sequencer listed for this sample is Illumina NovaSeq 6000. The public reads were quality trimmed at Q25 with fastp and then assembled into clones with MiXCR by TCRdb, keeping productive beta chains. Duplicate CDR3 protein sequences are folded into a single record with the most common DNA and genes. Here the sample has some 120,000 distinct CDR3 sequences; over 15% occur a single time. The top ten hold about 5% of the sample. Sequenced: PBMCs or a T cell subset sorted from them (not recorded which). These receptors were obtained from a man aged 18 to 30 who had mild COVID-19 (a few samples of this study predate the infection). The sample titles of this study are shuffled in the database, so cell type and time point are left out; the donor was told from shared clones.

V is TRBV5-1 and J is TRBJ2-3; D may match TRBD1 or TRBD2 (5 bases each). The CDR3 sequence is 15 residues long. CDR1 SGHRS and CDR2 YFSETQ come from the germline V gene. With 5 bases removed from V and 0 bases from J, the gap between germline ends came to 13 bases. CDR3 residues: CASSRTGRSTDTQYF. CDR3 nucleotides: TGCGCCAGCAGTCGAACGGGGCGAAGCACAGATACGCAGTATTTT.

The chain combines TRBV4-1 with TRBJ1-2, with D perhaps TRBD1 (6 bases). The germline V gene encodes CDR1 MGHRA and CDR2 YSYEKL. CDR3 size: 15 residues. V dropped 1 base and J dropped 3 bases, with 12 bases sitting between them. This CDR3 reads CASSQGRGTYYGYTF. DNA for the CDR3: TGCGCCAGCAGCCAAGGTAGAGGGACATACTATGGCTACACCTTC.

The sample holds a few counts of this clonotype. The genes are TRBV25-1 and TRBJ1-2; a possible D gene is TRBD1 (5 bases). V was cut by 6 bases and J by 6 bases, with 14 bases left in between. This CDR3 region has 13 residues. Germline CDR1 MGHDK, CDR2 SYGVNS. CDR3 amino acids: CASSMRGANGYTF. The CDR3, as DNA: TGTGCCAGCAGCATGAGGGGCGCAAATGGCTACACCTTC.

This clonotype was recorded once. This sequence joins TRBV9 and TRBJ2-3; the match to TRBD1 covers 8 bases. The CDR3 is 14 amino acids. V trimming: 4 bases; J trimming: 9 bases; junction bases outside the gene matches: 10. CDR1 and CDR2 (germline): SGDLS, YYNGEE. The CDR3 loop is CASSPGQGVKTQYF. The CDR3 DNA is TGTGCCAGCAGCCCAGGACAGGGCGTTAAAACGCAGTATTTT.

There are a few counts of this clonotype. This CDR3 reads CASSRRMSGGGPTQYF. CDR3 sequence (DNA): TGTGCCAGCAGCCGACGGATGAGCGGGGGGGGCCCTACGCAGTATTTT. V and J are TRBV7-2 and TRBJ2-3; TRBD2 agrees at 10 bases. Germline V lookup: CDR1 SGHTA, CDR2 FQGNSA. CDR3 length: 16 amino acids. Trimming took 5 bases from V and 8 from J; bases not matched to a gene: 13.

In regard to this clonotype: The germline gene is not matched at one end of the junction; a read error may be the cause. The J gene is TRBJ2-5, the V gene TRBV4-3; 8 bases match TRBD1. This CDR3 has 15 amino acids. Germline loops: CDR1 LGHNA, CDR2 YSLEER. In nucleotides, the CDR3 is TGTGCCAGCAGCCAGACAGGGGCGGTGCAAGAGACCCAGTACTTC. Residues: CASSQTGAVQETQYF.

The genes are TRBV6-5 and TRBJ2-7; TRBD2 matches 11 bases. This CDR3 has 13 residues. CDR1 MNHEY and CDR2 SVGAGI come from the germline V gene. Germline trimming cut 4 bases from V and 10 bases from J; bases unmatched to any gene: 6. CDR3 bases: TGTGCCAGCAGTTCAAGACTAGCGGGGTTACAGTACGTC. Its translation: CASSSRLAGLQYV.

This clonotype was seen more than once but under ten times. V usage is TRBV7-9 and J usage is TRBJ2-7, with 8 bases that match TRBD2. Germline-derived CDR1 and CDR2 are SEHNR and FQNEAQ (reference sequence). The J segment lost 0 bases and the V segment lost 3 bases, leaving 1 base of the junction unmatched. CDR3 length: 14 residues. CDR3 loop: CASSFGGGSYEQYV. In DNA, the CDR3 is TGTGCCAGCAGCTTCGGGGGGGGCTCCTACGAGCAGTACGTC.

A remark on this clonotype: At one of its ends the junction is not consistent with the germline gene, which may arise from a read error. The chain joins TRBV3-1 to TRBJ2-3; 7 bases are a match to TRBD2. This CDR3 comprises 13 residues. CDR1 and CDR2 (germline): LGHDT, YNNKEL (reference sequence). Written as DNA, the CDR3 is TGTGCCAGCAGGGAGCGGGGCACACAGATGCAGGAGTTT. Translation gives CASRERGTQMQEF.

The chain couples TRBV10-1 to TRBJ2-3; unclear D gene. This CDR3 region has 15 residues. With 0 bases removed from V and 4 bases from J, the gap between germline ends came to 11 bases. Germline V gene data show CDR1 as WNHNN and CDR2 as SYGVQD (reference sequence). The CDR3 protein is CASSESGPGADTQYF. CDR3 DNA: TGCGCCAGCAGTGAGTCCGGACCGGGCGCAGATACGCAGTATTTT.

This clonotype was recorded a few times. V gene TRBV20-1 combines with J gene TRBJ1-1; D remains unclear. Germline assignment: CDR1 DFQATT and CDR2 SNEGSKA (reference sequence). The ends were cut back, 4 bases at V and 10 bases at J, with 13 bases in the middle. This CDR3 spans 11 amino acids. The CDR3 here is CSAIRGSSAFF. The CDR3 region has the DNA TGCAGTGCTATACGGGGATCCTCAGCTTTCTTT.